This T cell receptor (beta chain) comes out of a study of tissue T cells after allogeneic stem cell transplantation. Background on the study: Before transplant, recipient-origin PBMCs were collected in roughly five GVHD patients.

Study-level findings and limits: In patients and mice, blood and spleen missed much of tissue repertoire.

With respect to this clone: The target antigen is unknown.

Clones were sequenced by immunoSEQ multiplex PCR, and TCRdb holds only the in-frame ones, with some missing. This sample has 42,000 or so clones, with roughly 92% found just once. The sequenced sample was blood, obtained before transplantation. This TCR came from a woman aged 35 to 69 who later had graft-versus-host disease after an allogeneic stem cell transplant.

CDR3 region: CASSPDRNYGYTF. The CDR3 nucleotides read TGTGCCAGCAGCCCGGACAGAAACTATGGCTACACCTTC. The chain carries TRBV5-8 and TRBJ1-2, with D perhaps matching TRBD1 (6 bases). The CDR3 has 13 amino acids. CDR1 SGHTS and CDR2 YDEGEE come from the germline V gene. Trimming stripped 4 bases from V and 2 bases from J, with 9 bases between.